This is a list of T cell receptor beta chains from one sample in a study of PD-1 blockade in classical Hodgkin lymphoma. Clones were sequenced by immunoSEQ multiplex PCR, and TCRdb holds only the in-frame ones, with some missing. The sample includes some 93,000 clones, about 83% of them seen just once. Sequencing used peripheral blood mononuclear cells (PBMCs), obtained before the fourth cycle of nivolumab. The receptors derive from a human donor with classical Hodgkin lymphoma. Both conserved end residues are part of each CDR3. Each record gives: V gene, D gene, J gene, clone size, CDR3 protein, CDR3 DNA. D genes are given only for firm matches. A row's size may be missing; if present it is once, few, many or a size class.

TRBV6-6,NA,TRBJ2-1,NA,CASSSLGGLSYNEQFF,TGTGCCAGCAGTTCCCTTGGGGGACTCTCCTACAATGAGCAGTTCTTC
TRBV19,TRBD2,TRBJ2-1,NA,CASSPPRLAGVRNEQFF,TGTGCCAGTAGCCCACCCCGTCTAGCGGGAGTCCGGAATGAGCAGTTCTTC
TRBV18,NA,TRBJ1-1,NA,CASSRYWGGMNTEAFF,TGTGCCAGCTCACGGTATTGGGGGGGCATGAACACTGAAGCTTTCTTT
TRBV19,NA,TRBJ2-1,NA,CASSGLAGNEQFF,TGTGCCAGTAGTGGTTTAGCTGGTAATGAGCAGTTCTTC
TRBV9,NA,TRBJ1-2,once,CASRDDANYGYTF,TGTGCCAGCAGGGACGACGCTAACTATGGCTACACCTTC
TRBV7-9,TRBD2,TRBJ2-5,once,CASSPALAGAQETQYF,TGTGCCAGCAGCCCCGCACTAGCGGGAGCCCAAGAGACCCAGTACTTC
TRBV4-1,NA,TRBJ2-7,NA,CASSQPTGTYYEQYF,TGCGCCAGCAGCCAACCCACCGGGACGTACTACGAGCAGTACTTC
TRBV7-9,NA,TRBJ2-7,few,CASSLEAPGLSYEQYF,TGTGCCAGCAGCTTAGAAGCCCCGGGACTCAGTTACGAGCAGTACTTC
TRBV5-4,TRBD1,TRBJ2-2,NA,CASSLRQGPTGELFF,TGTGCCAGCAGCCTGAGACAGGGGCCCACCGGGGAGCTGTTTTTT
TRBV5-8,TRBD2,TRBJ2-3,NA,CASSSRAGVGSDTQYF,TGTGCCAGCAGCTCCCGAGCGGGAGTTGGGTCAGATACGCAGTATTTT
TRBV5-5,TRBD1,TRBJ2-7,NA,CASTLVGAQGAYEQYF,TGTGCCAGCACTCTAGTGGGGGCACAGGGGGCCTACGAGCAGTACTTC
TRBV5-8,TRBD1,TRBJ2-5,NA,CAIGLGGEVETQYF,TGTGCCATCGGGCTAGGGGGCGAAGTGGAGACCCAGTACTTC
TRBV5-1,NA,TRBJ1-1,NA,CASSLAPNIQNTEAFF,TGCGCCAGCAGCTTGGCCCCAAACATCCAGAACACTGAAGCTTTCTTT
TRBV27,NA,TRBJ1-5,NA,CASSFVGYLDQPQHF,TGTGCCAGCAGTTTTGTAGGATATCTTGATCAGCCCCAGCATTTT
TRBV7-2,TRBD2,TRBJ2-1,few,CASSITSGASSYNEQFF,TGTGCCAGCAGCATCACTAGCGGGGCTAGCTCCTACAATGAGCAGTTCTTC
TRBV30,NA,TRBJ2-2,NA,CAWRTGYDDGELFF,TGTGCCTGGCGAACGGGATACGACGACGGGGAGCTGTTTTTT
TRBV19,NA,TRBJ2-1,few,CASSIASGGAHPYNEQFF,TGTGCCAGTAGTATAGCCAGCGGTGGGGCCCATCCTTACAATGAGCAGTTCTTC
TRBV18,NA,TRBJ1-2,NA,CASSPTAGRGDGYTF,TGTGCCAGCTCACCAACGGCAGGGAGAGGGGATGGCTACACCTTC
TRBV9,NA,TRBJ2-7,NA,CASSVEGAGTYEQYF,TGTGCCAGCAGCGTTGAGGGCGCCGGGACCTACGAGCAGTACTTC
TRBV5-4,NA,TRBJ1-1,few,CASSLTENTEAFF,TGTGCCAGCAGCCTGACGGAGAACACTGAAGCTTTCTTT
TRBV30,TRBD1,TRBJ1-1,NA,CAWSVRDREAEAFF,TGTGCCTGGAGTGTGAGGGACAGGGAGGCTGAAGCTTTCTTT
TRBV28,NA,TRBJ2-7,NA,CASSPYYEQYF,TGTGCCAGCAGTCCCTACTACGAGCAGTACTTC
TRBV6-4,NA,TRBJ2-1,NA,CATAGGAGVPNEQFF,TGTGCCACCGCTGGGGGCGCGGGAGTCCCCAATGAGCAGTTCTTC
TRBV10-3,NA,TRBJ2-1,NA,CAISPLDNEQFF,TGTGCCATTTCGCCTTTAGACAATGAGCAGTTCTTC
TRBV10-3,NA,TRBJ2-4,NA,CAISEGPGIQYF,TGTGCCATCAGTGAGGGACCAGGCATTCAGTACTTC
TRBV10-3,NA,TRBJ1-5,NA,CAISESTLSNQPQHF,TGTGCCATCAGTGAGAGCACACTTAGCAATCAGCCCCAGCATTTT